Listed here are 3 T cell receptor beta chains from one sample, sequenced in a study of shared clonotypes between healthy human individuals. Using immunoSEQ multiplex PCR, the repertoire was profiled, and TCRdb retains in-frame clones only, with some absent. The table has about 1,800,000 clones, about 95% seen once; the top ten hold 1% to 1.5%. Naive CD8 populations comprised CD45RO-negative cells positively selected for CCR7, excluding terminally differentiated effector memory CD45RA+ cells. The sequencing input was naive CD8+ T cells sorted from blood. Source of these receptors: a man between 18 and 35 years old in good health.

The rearrangement joins TRBV18 to TRBJ2-7; D may correspond to TRBD1 or TRBD2 (5 bases each). The V gene lost 0 bases and the J gene lost 2 bases, with 17 bases spanning the gap. This CDR3 comprises 17 residues. The germline V gene encodes CDR1 KGHSH and CDR2 LQKENI. The CDR3 spells CASSPPDGTVDPYEQYF. The CDR3 DNA sequence: TGTGCCAGCTCACCACCGGATGGGACCGTTGACCCCTACGAGCAGTACTTC.

In the case of this clone: The sample holds other DNA sequences that translate to the same CDR3. This chain links TRBV27 with TRBJ2-5, with D perhaps TRBD2 (5 bases). The CDR3 is 14 residues long. The germline gives CDR1 MNHEY, CDR2 SMNVEV (reference sequence). The germline V and J ends were trimmed by 2 bases and 2 bases, with 9 bases remaining between them. CDR3 coding DNA: TGTGCCAGCAGTTTAATCGGGGAGCAAGAGACCCAGTACTTC. This gives the protein CASSLIGEQETQYF.

As for this clone: The identical CDR3 is also encoded by other nucleotide sequences in the sample. V is TRBV5-1 and J is TRBJ1-2; 7 nucleotides match TRBD1. CDR3 length: 12 amino acids. V shed 4 bases, J shed 5 bases, and the junction held 2 bases outside the gene matches. Germline V gives CDR1 SGHRS, CDR2 YFSETQ. The CDR3 here is CASSPTGYGYTF. CDR3 DNA: TGCGCCAGCAGCCCGACAGGGTATGGCTACACCTTC.